In its sample, the clone carrying this TCR beta chain was seen many times. The sample is drawn from a study of metastatic and nonmetastatic thyroid tumors. How the authors handled the data: It was from CDR3 differences across clinicopathological groups that a distant-metastasis classifier for papillary thyroid cancer was built. TCRdb redid the clone calls on the PCR reads using MiXCR. TCRdb assigned the V and J calls; the authors' analysis was not used. Of some 25,000 clones listed, 20% to 25% are singletons. The entire patient cohort was treatment-naive prior to thyroid surgery. Trimming took off 8 bases at V and 6 bases at J, with 10 bases between the two ends. Germline loops: CDR1 LNHDA, CDR2 SQIVND (reference sequence). This CDR3 has 11 amino acids.

The clonotype comes from a male donor with papillary thyroid cancer or a benign thyroid nodule (not recorded which). Some clones in this sample may be carry-over from other donors' samples. The rearrangement uses TRBV19 and TRBJ1-1; D gene ambiguous. The sample taken for sequencing was blood. CDR3 amino acids: CASSRISEAFF. CDR3 DNA: TGTGCCAGTTCGAGGATCTCTGAAGCTTTCTTT.